The next 26 T cell receptor beta chains were all read from a single sample in a study of human versus mouse CDR3 diversity and MHC coevolution. The method was immunoSEQ multiplex PCR; TCRdb's version includes in-frame clones alone and lacks a portion of them. This sample yields around 59,000 clones, of which around 94% are seen a single time; over 15% belongs to the top ten. Sequenced input: naive CD4+ T cells from blood. Subset of the sample: CD45RO-negative CD62L-positive naive CD4 T cells. The receptors were gathered from a person in their sixties in good health.

This clone was seen a single time. The rearrangement uses TRBV11-3 and TRBJ2-7, with D tentatively TRBD1 (6 bases). CDR1 SGHNT and CDR2 YENEEA come from the germline V gene. Between the trimmed V and J ends, which lost 5 bases and 9 bases, there was a span of 17 bases. The length of the CDR3 is 13 residues. This CDR3 is CASSPSRGRGQYF. The CDR3 coding sequence is TGTGCCAGCAGCCCTAGCAGGGGCCGAGGGCAGTACTTC.

This clone was detected once. This CDR3 reads CASSAQGLATDTQYF. The CDR3 coding sequence is TGTGCCAGCAGTGCCCAAGGACTAGCCACAGATACGCAGTATTTT. V and J are TRBV6-1 and TRBJ2-3; 8 positions match TRBD2. This CDR3 comprises 15 residues. Germline-derived CDR1 and CDR2 are MNHNS and SASEGT. J gave up 2 bases and V 4 bases, and 5 bases lay outside the gene matches.

As to this clone: Other nucleotide sequences in the sample specify the same CDR3. The rearrangement uses TRBV5-4 and TRBJ1-1; maybe TRBD1 (6 bases). V lost 7 bases, J lost 1 base, and 17 bases lay in between. CDR3 length: 15 amino acids. From germline, CDR1 is SGHNT and CDR2 YYREEE (reference sequence). The CDR3 coding sequence is TGTGCCAGCCGGTCGACCGCGACAGGGAACACTGAAGCTTTCTTT. Residues: CASRSTATGNTEAFF.

The V and J genes are TRBV9 and TRBJ2-3; D remains ambiguous. Trimming stripped 0 bases from V and 6 bases from J, with 8 bases between. Germline CDR1 and CDR2: SGDLS and YYNGEE. The CDR3 covers 13 residues. The DNA for the CDR3 is TGTGCCAGCAGCGTAGCCCCCCCTGATACGCAGTATTTT. Amino acids: CASSVAPPDTQYF.

This clone showed up just once. This chain connects TRBV4-1 to TRBJ2-7; a possible D gene is TRBD1 (6 bases). Trimming left V 2 bases short and J 3 bases short, with 20 bases between. The CDR3 sequence is 17 residues long. CDR1 MGHRA and CDR2 YSYEKL come from the germline V gene. CDR3 amino acids: CASSQPTSGHRLYEQYF. Here the CDR3 DNA reads TGCGCCAGCAGCCAACCTACTTCGGGACACCGACTCTACGAGCAGTACTTC.

The gene calls are TRBV12-5 and TRBJ2-1; D gene unclear. CDR1 is LGHNT, CDR2 FRNRAP, per germline. The CDR3 is made up of 13 amino acids. V was shortened by 5 bases and J by 6 bases, with 11 bases between the two germline ends. CDR3 sequence: CASGPLAANEQFF. CDR3 sequence (DNA): TGTGCTAGTGGTCCACTCGCGGCCAATGAGCAGTTCTTC. The full variable domain, in which reference TRBV12-5 and TRBJ2-1 provide the parts outside the CDR3, is DARVTQTPRHKVTEMGQEVTMRCQPILGHNTVFWYRQTMMQGLELLAYFRNRAPLDDSGMPKDRFSAEMPDATLATLKIQPSEPRDSAVYFCASGPLAANEQFFGPGTRLTVL.

The chain has TRBV2 and TRBJ2-3; 8 bases match TRBD2. The CDR3 spans 15 residues. Germline CDR1 and CDR2: SNHLY and FYNNEI. J lost 0 bases, V lost 4 bases, and 3 bases had no gene match. CDR3 DNA: TGTGCCAGCAGTGCGGCTAGCGGGAGCACAGATACGCAGTATTTT. The encoded protein is CASSAASGSTDTQYF.

The chain combines TRBV7-8 with TRBJ2-1; 11 bases agree with TRBD2. Germline CDR1 and CDR2: SGHVS and FQNEAQ. This CDR3 region has 16 residues. V dropped 0 bases and J dropped 4; count of bases not matched to a gene: 2. The CDR3 DNA is TGTGCCAGCAGCTTAGCCGTAGCGGGAGGGTACAATGAGCAGTTCTTC. Translating it yields CASSLAVAGGYNEQFF.

The gene calls are TRBV6-5 and TRBJ2-5, with 10 positions matching TRBD1. The junction had 7 bases not matched to a gene; V was cut back by 7 bases and J by 2 bases. There are 15 residues in the CDR3. Germline-derived CDR1 and CDR2 are MNHEY and SVGAGI. The CDR3 coding sequence is TGTGCCAGCACCCCCGACAGGGGGCGTCAAGAGACCCAGTACTTC. It yields the protein CASTPDRGRQETQYF.

The V and J genes are TRBV5-1 and TRBJ2-5; the match to TRBD2 covers 13 bases. Germline CDR1 reads SGHRS; CDR2 reads YFSETQ. J was trimmed by 1 base and V by 4 bases; bases with no gene match: 4. This CDR3 contains 16 residues. The CDR3 region is CASSPLAGGPQETQYF. As DNA, the CDR3 is TGCGCCAGCAGCCCACTAGCGGGAGGGCCCCAAGAGACCCAGTACTTC.

The chain employs TRBV29-1 and TRBJ2-3; D remains unclear. This CDR3 has 12 amino acids. Trimming took 6 bases from V and 4 from J, leaving 11 bases between them. Looked up from germline, CDR1 is SQVTM and CDR2 is ANQGSEA. CDR3 bases: TGCAGCGTGAACGGAGTAGCAGATACGCAGTATTTT. It encodes CSVNGVADTQYF.

The rearrangement uses TRBV5-1 and TRBJ2-1; 14 nucleotides match TRBD2. The J segment lost 5 bases and the V segment lost 0 bases, leaving 7 bases of the junction unmatched. The germline CDR1 and CDR2 sequences are SGHRS and YFSETQ. The CDR3 is 18 residues long. CDR3 in amino acids: CASSLGGLAGAGHNEQFF. As DNA, the CDR3 is TGCGCCAGCAGCTTGGGGGGACTAGCGGGAGCGGGCCACAATGAGCAGTTCTTC.

This clone was observed once. This sequence joins TRBV14 and TRBJ1-1, with a possible D match to TRBD1 (5 bases). CDR3 length: 12 amino acids. V was trimmed by 5 bases and J by 4 bases, leaving 8 bases between them. In germline, CDR1 is SGHDN, CDR2 FVKESK. CDR3 region: CASSARGTEAFF. Written as DNA, the CDR3 is TGTGCCAGCAGCGCAAGGGGCACTGAAGCTTTCTTT.

This clone has a single count. The chain joins TRBV13 to TRBJ1-6; D is ambiguous. Germline V gene data show CDR1 as PRHDT and CDR2 as FYEKMQ (reference sequence). V was clipped by 2 bases and J by 8 bases, with 13 bases between them. The CDR3 spans 15 residues. CDR3 residues: CASSLRRGSDSPLHF. Written as DNA, the CDR3 is TGTGCCAGCAGCTTACGGCGGGGTTCGGATTCACCCCTCCACTTT.

The genes are TRBV10-1 and TRBJ2-1; TRBD2 aligns across 7 bases. Germline trimming cut 2 bases from V and 8 bases from J; bases unmatched to any gene: 9. Germline CDR1 reads WNHNN; CDR2 reads SYGVQD (reference sequence). This CDR3 comprises 15 residues. CDR3 in DNA: TGCGCCAGCAGTGAGCCCGGGACCCGGGGGGATGAGCAGTTCTTC. Translated: CASSEPGTRGDEQFF.

This chain connects TRBV7-3 to TRBJ1-6, with TRBD1 matching over 8 bases. The CDR3 loop spans 17 amino acids. Per the germline V gene, CDR1 is SGHTA and CDR2 is FQGTGA. J gave up 7 bases and V 2 bases, and 10 bases lay outside the gene matches. For the CDR3, the DNA is TGTGCCAGCAGCTTACCTCCCCGGACAGGGTGGAATTCACCCCTCCACTTT. Its protein product is CASSLPPRTGWNSPLHF. The variable domain in full, with the rest retrieved from reference TRBV7-3 and TRBJ1-6, is GAGVSQTPSNKVTEKGKYVELRCDPISGHTALYWYRQSLGQGPEFLIYFQGTGAADDSGLPNDRFFAVRPEGSVSTLKIQRTERGDSAVYLCASSLPPRTGWNSPLHFGNGTRLTVT.

This clone was found once. V usage is TRBV7-9 and J usage is TRBJ2-7, with 9 bases identical to TRBD1. Germline CDR1 SEHNR, CDR2 FQNEAQ (reference sequence). CDR3 length: 12 residues. Trimming took 5 bases from V and 8 from J; bases not matched to a gene: 4. The CDR3: CASSVDRGKQYF. CDR3 coding DNA: TGTGCCAGCAGCGTGGACAGGGGAAAGCAGTACTTC. Looking up the rest from reference TRBV7-9 and TRBJ2-7 gives the full variable domain: DTGVSQNPRHKITKRGQNVTFRCDPISEHNRLYWYRQTLGQGPEFLTYFQNEAQLEKSRLLSDRFSAERPKGSFSTLEIQRTEQGDSAMYLCASSVDRGKQYFGPGTRLTVT.

The chain employs TRBV6-5 and TRBJ1-2; perhaps TRBD1 as D (6 bases). There are 13 residues in the CDR3. V dropped 2 bases and J dropped 6 bases, with 10 bases sitting between them. The germline V gene has CDR1 MNHEY and CDR2 SVGAGI. The CDR3: CASSYPRGHGYTF. As DNA, the CDR3 is TGTGCCAGCAGTTACCCCAGGGGACATGGCTACACCTTC.

This chain uses TRBV11-3 with TRBJ2-3; possible D gene TRBD2, 6 bases. The CDR3 is made up of 15 amino acids. Trimming removed 0 bases from V and 0 bases from J, with 7 bases in between. Germline lookup yields CDR1 SGHNT and CDR2 YENEEA. The CDR3, as DNA: TGTGCCAGCAGCTTAGACGGGACTAGCACAGATACGCAGTATTTT. Translation: CASSLDGTSTDTQYF. The whole variable domain, filled in from reference TRBV11-3 and TRBJ2-3, reads EAGVVQSPRYKIIEKKQPVAFWCNPISGHNTLYWYLQNLGQGPELLIRYENEEAVDDSQLPKDRFSAERLKGVDSTLKIQPAELGDSAVYLCASSLDGTSTDTQYFGPGTRLTVL.

The chain carries TRBV6-5 and TRBJ1-1, with D unresolved. CDR1 is MNHEY, CDR2 SVGAGI, per germline. Trimming stripped 0 bases from V and 4 bases from J, with 12 bases between. CDR3 length: 15 amino acids. CDR3 loop: CASSYSRQGRTEAFF. DNA for the CDR3: TGTGCCAGCAGTTACTCCCGACAAGGCCGCACTGAAGCTTTCTTT.

The chain recombines TRBV15 with TRBJ2-5; 10 bases are a match to TRBD2. The CDR3 is 15 amino acids. Germline lookup yields CDR1 LNHNV and CDR2 YYDKDF (reference sequence). V lost 4 bases and J lost 4; bases outside the gene matches: 6. The CDR3 DNA sequence: TGTGCCACCAGCACCTCTAGCGGGAGAGGAGAGACCCAGTACTTC. It is translated as CATSTSSGRGETQYF.

This sequence joins TRBV7-9 and TRBJ2-1; 7 bases line up with TRBD2. Germline V gene sequence: CDR1 SEHNR, CDR2 FQNEAQ (reference sequence). There are 16 residues in the CDR3. Trimming at V came to 3 bases and at J to 11 bases, leaving 16 bases not matched to a gene. The chain's CDR3 is CASSLIGGSQGRKQFF. DNA for the CDR3: TGTGCCAGCAGCTTGATTGGCGGGAGTCAAGGAAGAAAGCAGTTCTTC.

The table lists this clone with a count of one. V and J are TRBV4-1 and TRBJ1-2; TRBD1 is a possible D gene (5 bases). Germline assignment: CDR1 MGHRA and CDR2 YSYEKL. V was pared by 0 bases and J by 4 bases, with 12 bases between. CDR3 length: 15 amino acids. The CDR3 DNA follows: TGCGCCAGCAGCCAAGAGACAGCCGAGCTCTATGGCTACACCTTC. Amino acids: CASSQETAELYGYTF.

DNA of the CDR3: TGCGCCAGCAGTCCAGGGAACACTGAAGCTTTCTTT. This translates into CASSPGNTEAFF. The gene calls are TRBV10-2 and TRBJ1-1; D remains ambiguous. Germline V gene sequence: CDR1 WSHSY, CDR2 SAAADI. The CDR3 consists of 12 residues. The V end lost 5 bases, the J end lost 1 base, and 5 bases lay between the germline ends.

This sequence joins TRBV11-2 and TRBJ1-1; 8 nucleotides agree with TRBD1. The CDR3 runs 14 residues. Losses at the gene ends were 5 bases for V and 1 base for J; bases not matched to a gene: 3. The germline gives CDR1 SGHAT, CDR2 FQNNGV. The CDR3, as DNA: TGTGCCAGCAGCCTAACAGGGGGGAACACTGAAGCTTTCTTT. This sequence encodes CASSLTGGNTEAFF.

As concerns this clone: The same CDR3 is also encoded by other DNA sequences in this sample. The genes are TRBV5-1 and TRBJ1-1; D uncertain. V was trimmed by 0 bases and J by 0 bases, leaving 9 bases between them. CDR1 and CDR2 from the germline V gene are SGHRS and YFSETQ. This CDR3 contains 15 residues. The CDR3 here is CASSLAAGLNTEAFF. CDR3 in DNA: TGCGCCAGCAGCTTGGCCGCAGGATTGAACACTGAAGCTTTCTTT.